What follows is one T cell receptor (beta chain) and its context. The data stem from a study of OX40 agonist ivuxolimab in advanced cancers. Study background: In this cohort, patients received ivuxolimab, an agonistic anti-OX40 (CD134) antibody.

From germline, CDR1 is MNHEY and CDR2 SVGAGI. CDR3 length: 13 amino acids. Deletions cut 2 bases from V and 6 bases from J, with 10 bases between. The method was immunoSEQ multiplex PCR; TCRdb's version includes in-frame clones alone and lacks a portion of them. This table has fewer than 65,000 clones, around 90% appearing once. The source of this sequence is an adult with an advanced solid tumor such as melanoma, head and neck, liver or kidney cancer. Here the sequenced sample was CD4+ or CD8+ T cells sorted from blood, taken in a trial of the OX40 agonist ivuxolimab. V is TRBV6-5 and J is TRBJ1-2, with D unresolved. CDR3 nucleotide sequence: TGTGCCAGCAGTTACACCCTCGGGGATGGCTACACCTTC. Its protein product is CASSYTLGDGYTF.